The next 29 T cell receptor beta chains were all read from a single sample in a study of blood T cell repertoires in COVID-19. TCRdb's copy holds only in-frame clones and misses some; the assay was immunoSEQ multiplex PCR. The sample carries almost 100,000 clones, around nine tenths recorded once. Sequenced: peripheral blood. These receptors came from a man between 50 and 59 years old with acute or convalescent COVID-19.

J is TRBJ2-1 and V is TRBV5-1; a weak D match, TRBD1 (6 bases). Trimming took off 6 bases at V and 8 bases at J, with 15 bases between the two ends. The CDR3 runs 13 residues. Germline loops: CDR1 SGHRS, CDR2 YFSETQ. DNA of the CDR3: TGCGCCAGCACTAAATTCGCAGGGGATGAGCAGTTCTTC. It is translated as CASTKFAGDEQFF.

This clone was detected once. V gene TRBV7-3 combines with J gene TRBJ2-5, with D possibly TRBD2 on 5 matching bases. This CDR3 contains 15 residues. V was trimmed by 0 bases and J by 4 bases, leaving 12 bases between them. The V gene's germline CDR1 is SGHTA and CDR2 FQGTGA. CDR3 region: CASSLTPGIGETQYF. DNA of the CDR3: TGTGCCAGCAGCTTAACCCCCGGGATTGGAGAGACCCAGTACTTC. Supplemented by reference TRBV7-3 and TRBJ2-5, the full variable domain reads GAGVSQTPSNKVTEKGKYVELRCDPISGHTALYWYRQSLGQGPEFLIYFQGTGAADDSGLPNDRFFAVRPEGSVSTLKIQRTERGDSAVYLCASSLTPGIGETQYFGPGTRLLVL.

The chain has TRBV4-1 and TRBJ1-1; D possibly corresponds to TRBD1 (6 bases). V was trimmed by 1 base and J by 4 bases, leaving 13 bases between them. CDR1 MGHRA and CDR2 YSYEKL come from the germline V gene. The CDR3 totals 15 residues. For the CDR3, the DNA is TGCGCCAGCAGCCAAGTAACAGGGACCGGCACTGAAGCTTTCTTT. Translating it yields CASSQVTGTGTEAFF.

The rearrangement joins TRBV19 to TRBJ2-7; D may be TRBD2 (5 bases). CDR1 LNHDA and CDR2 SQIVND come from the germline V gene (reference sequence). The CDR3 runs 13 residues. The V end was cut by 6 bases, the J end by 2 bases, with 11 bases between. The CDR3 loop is CASRAGTTYEQYF. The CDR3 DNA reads TGTGCCAGTAGGGCGGGTACAACCTACGAGCAGTACTTC.

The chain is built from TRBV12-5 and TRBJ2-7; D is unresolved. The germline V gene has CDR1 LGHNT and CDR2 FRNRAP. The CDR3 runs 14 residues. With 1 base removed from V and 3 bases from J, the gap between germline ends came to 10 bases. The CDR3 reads CASGLGPAGYEQYF. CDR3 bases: TGTGCTAGTGGTTTGGGCCCGGCAGGCTACGAGCAGTACTTC.

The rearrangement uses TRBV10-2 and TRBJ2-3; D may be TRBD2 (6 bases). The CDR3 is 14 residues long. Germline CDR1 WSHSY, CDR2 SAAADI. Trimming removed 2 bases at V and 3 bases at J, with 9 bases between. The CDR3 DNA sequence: TGCGCCAGCAGTGAGCGGGGGTTGACAGATACGCAGTATTTT. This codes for CASSERGLTDTQYF.

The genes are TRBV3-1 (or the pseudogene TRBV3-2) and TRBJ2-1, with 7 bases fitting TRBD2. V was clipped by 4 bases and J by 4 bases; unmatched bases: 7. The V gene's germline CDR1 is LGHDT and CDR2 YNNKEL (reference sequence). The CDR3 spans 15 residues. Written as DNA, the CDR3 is TGTGCCAGCAGCCCCGGGAAGCGGGGATACAATGAGCAGTTCTTC. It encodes CASSPGKRGYNEQFF.

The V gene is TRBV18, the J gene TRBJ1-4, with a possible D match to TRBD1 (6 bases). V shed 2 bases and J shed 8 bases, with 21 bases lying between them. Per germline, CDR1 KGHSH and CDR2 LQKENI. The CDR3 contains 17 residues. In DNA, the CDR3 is TGTGCCAGCTCACCAATAATGGCAGGGCCTCAGGGGGAAAAACTGTTTTTT. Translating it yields CASSPIMAGPQGEKLFF.

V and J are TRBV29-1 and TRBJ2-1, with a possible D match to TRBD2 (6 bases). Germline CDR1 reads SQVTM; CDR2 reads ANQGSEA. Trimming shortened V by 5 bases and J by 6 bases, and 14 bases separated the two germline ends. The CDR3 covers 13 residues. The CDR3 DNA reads TGCAGCGTTCACCTGGGGGGTCGCAATGAGCAGTTCTTC. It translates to CSVHLGGRNEQFF.

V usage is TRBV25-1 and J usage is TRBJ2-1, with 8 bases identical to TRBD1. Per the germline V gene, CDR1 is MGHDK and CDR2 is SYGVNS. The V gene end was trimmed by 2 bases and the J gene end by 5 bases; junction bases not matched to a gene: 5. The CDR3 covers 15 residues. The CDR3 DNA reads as TGTGCCAGCAGTGAAGCAGGGGGCTTCGACAATGAGCAGTTCTTC. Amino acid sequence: CASSEAGGFDNEQFF.

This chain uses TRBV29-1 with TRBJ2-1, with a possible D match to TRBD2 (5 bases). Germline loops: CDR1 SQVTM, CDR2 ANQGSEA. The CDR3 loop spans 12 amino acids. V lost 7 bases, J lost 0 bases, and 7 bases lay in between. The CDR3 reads CSGGNSYNEQFF. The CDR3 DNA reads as TGCAGCGGAGGGAACTCCTACAATGAGCAGTTCTTC.

This CDR3 is CATSDKGWEGTDTQYF. The CDR3 DNA reads TGTGCCACCAGTGATAAAGGGTGGGAGGGCACAGATACGCAGTATTTT. The chain has TRBV24-1 and TRBJ2-3, with a weak D call TRBD2 (6 bases). V lost 3 bases, J lost 1 base, and 13 bases lay in between. Germline-derived CDR1 and CDR2 are KGHDR and SFDVKD. This CDR3 has 16 residues.

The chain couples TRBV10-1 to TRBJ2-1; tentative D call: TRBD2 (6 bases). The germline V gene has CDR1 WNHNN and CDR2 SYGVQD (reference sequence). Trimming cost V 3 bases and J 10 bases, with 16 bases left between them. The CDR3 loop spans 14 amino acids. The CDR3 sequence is CASSEGAASGEQFF. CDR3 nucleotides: TGCGCCAGCAGTGAAGGGGCCGCGAGCGGGGAGCAGTTCTTC.

The CDR3 is CASSKTGVGGGRWMNIQYF. Here the CDR3 DNA reads TGCGCCAGCAGTAAAACCGGGGTAGGGGGCGGAAGGTGGATGAACATTCAGTACTTC. This chain joins TRBV23-1 and TRBJ2-4, with 7 bases identical to TRBD1. TRBV23-1 is an ORF; its function is uncertain. Trimming at V came to 5 bases and at J to 7 bases, leaving 23 bases not matched to a gene. This CDR3 comprises 19 residues.

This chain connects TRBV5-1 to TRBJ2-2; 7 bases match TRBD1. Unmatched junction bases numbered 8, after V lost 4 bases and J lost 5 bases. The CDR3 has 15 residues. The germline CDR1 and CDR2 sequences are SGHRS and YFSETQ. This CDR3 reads CASSLGTAGTGELFF. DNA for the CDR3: TGCGCCAGCAGCCTGGGGACAGCTGGGACCGGGGAGCTGTTTTTT.

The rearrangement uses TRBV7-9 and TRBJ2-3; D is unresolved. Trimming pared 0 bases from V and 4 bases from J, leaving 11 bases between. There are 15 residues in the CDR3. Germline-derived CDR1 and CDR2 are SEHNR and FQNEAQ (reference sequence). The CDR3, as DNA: TGTGCCAGCAGCTTAGCTGCGACTCGGTCAGATACGCAGTATTTT. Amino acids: CASSLAATRSDTQYF.

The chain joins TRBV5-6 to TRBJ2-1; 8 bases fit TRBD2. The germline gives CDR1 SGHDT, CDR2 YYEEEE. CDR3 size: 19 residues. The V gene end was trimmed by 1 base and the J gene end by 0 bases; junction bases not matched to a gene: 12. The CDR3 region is CASSLIGSGNPSSYNEQFF. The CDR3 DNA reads TGTGCCAGCAGCTTGATAGGTAGCGGGAACCCAAGCTCCTACAATGAGCAGTTCTTC.

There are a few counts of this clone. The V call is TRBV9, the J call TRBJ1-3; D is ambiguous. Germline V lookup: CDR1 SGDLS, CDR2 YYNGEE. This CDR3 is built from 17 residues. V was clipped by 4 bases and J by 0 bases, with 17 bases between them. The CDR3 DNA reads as TGTGCCAGCAGCTTAAGAGGGCACTCAAACTCTGGAAACACCATATATTTT. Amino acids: CASSLRGHSNSGNTIYF.

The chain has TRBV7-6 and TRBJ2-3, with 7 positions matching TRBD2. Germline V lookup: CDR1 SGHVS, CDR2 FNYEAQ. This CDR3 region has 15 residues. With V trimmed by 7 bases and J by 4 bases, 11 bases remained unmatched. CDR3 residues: CASTREGAGSDTQYF. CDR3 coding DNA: TGTGCCAGCACCCGGGAAGGAGCGGGATCAGATACGCAGTATTTT.

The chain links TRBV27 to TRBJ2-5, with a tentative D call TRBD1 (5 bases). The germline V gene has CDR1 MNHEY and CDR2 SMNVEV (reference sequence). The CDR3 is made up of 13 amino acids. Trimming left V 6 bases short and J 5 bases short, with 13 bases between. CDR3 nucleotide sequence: TGTGCCAGCAGGCGACAGCGAACGGAGACCCAGTACTTC. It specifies CASRRQRTETQYF.

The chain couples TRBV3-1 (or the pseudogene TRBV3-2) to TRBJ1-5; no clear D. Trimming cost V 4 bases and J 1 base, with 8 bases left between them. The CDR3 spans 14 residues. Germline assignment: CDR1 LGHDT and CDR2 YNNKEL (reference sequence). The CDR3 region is CASSLRSSNQPQHF. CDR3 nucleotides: TGTGCCAGCAGCCTCCGGTCCAGCAATCAGCCCCAGCATTTT.

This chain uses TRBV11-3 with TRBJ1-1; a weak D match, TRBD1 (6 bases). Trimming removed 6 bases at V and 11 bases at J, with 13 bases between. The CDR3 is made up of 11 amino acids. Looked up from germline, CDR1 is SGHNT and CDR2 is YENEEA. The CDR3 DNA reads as TGTGCCAGCAGAGGGCAGGGGCAGGCTTTCTTT. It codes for CASRGQGQAFF.

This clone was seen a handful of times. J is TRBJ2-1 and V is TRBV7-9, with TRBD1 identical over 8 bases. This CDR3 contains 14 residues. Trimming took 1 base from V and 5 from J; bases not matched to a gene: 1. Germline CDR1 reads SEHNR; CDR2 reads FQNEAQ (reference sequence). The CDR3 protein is CASSLVTGDNEQFF. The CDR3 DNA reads TGTGCCAGCAGCTTAGTGACAGGGGACAATGAGCAGTTCTTC.

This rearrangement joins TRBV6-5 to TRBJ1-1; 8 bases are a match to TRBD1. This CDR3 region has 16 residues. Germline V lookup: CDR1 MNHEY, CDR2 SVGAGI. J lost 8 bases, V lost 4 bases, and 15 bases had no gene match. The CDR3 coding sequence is TGTGCCAGCAGTTCACGCCAGGGGGCTAGGGTCGGGGAAGCTTTCTTT. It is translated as CASSSRQGARVGEAFF.

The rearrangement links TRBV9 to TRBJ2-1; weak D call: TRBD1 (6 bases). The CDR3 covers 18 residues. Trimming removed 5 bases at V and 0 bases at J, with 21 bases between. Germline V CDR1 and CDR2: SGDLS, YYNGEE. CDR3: CASSTGTLKYSSYNEQFF. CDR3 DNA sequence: TGTGCCAGCAGTACCGGGACACTTAAATATAGCTCCTACAATGAGCAGTTCTTC.

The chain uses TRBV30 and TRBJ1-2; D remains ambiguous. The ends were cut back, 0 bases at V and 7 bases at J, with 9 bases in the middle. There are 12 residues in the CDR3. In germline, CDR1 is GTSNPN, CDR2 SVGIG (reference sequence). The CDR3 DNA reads TGTGCCTGGAGTGTACCGGGAAGTGGCTACACCTTC. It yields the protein CAWSVPGSGYTF. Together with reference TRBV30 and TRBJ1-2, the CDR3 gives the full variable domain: SQTIHQWPATLVQPVGSPLSLECTVEGTSNPNLYWYRQAAGRGLQLLFYSVGIGQISSEVPQNLSASRPQDRQFILSSKKLLLSDSGFYLCAWSVPGSGYTFGSGTRLTVV.

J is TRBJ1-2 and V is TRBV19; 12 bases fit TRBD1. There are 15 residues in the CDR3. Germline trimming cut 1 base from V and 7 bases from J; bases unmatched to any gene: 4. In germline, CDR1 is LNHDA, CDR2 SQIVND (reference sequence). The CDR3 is CASSIGGTGGFGYTF. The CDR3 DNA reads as TGTGCCAGTAGTATAGGAGGGACAGGGGGCTTTGGCTACACCTTC.

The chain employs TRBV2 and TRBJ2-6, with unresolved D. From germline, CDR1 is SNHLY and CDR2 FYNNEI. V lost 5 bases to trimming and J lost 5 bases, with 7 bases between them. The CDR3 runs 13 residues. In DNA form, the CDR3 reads TGTGCCAGCAGTCCCCAGAGGGCCAACGTCCTGACTTTC. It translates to CASSPQRANVLTF.

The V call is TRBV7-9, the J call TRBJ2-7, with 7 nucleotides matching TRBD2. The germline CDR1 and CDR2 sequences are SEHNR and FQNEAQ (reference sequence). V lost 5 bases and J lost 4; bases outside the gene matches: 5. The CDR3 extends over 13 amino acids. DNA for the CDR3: TGTGCCAGCAGCGCGGGAGCTTATTACGAGCAGTACTTC. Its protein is CASSAGAYYEQYF.